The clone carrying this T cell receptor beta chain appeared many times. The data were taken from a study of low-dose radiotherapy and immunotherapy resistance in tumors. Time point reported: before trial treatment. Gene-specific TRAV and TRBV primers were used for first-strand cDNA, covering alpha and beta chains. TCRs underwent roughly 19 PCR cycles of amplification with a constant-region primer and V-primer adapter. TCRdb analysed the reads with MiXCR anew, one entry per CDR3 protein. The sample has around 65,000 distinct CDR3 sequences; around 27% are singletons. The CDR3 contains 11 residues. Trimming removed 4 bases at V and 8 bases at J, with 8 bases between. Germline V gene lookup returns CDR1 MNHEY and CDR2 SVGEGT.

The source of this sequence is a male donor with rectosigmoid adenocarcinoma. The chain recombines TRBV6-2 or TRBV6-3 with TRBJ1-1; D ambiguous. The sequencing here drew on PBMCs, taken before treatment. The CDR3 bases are TGTGCCAGCAGTTTCTCAGCGGAAGCTTTCTTT. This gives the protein CASSFSAEAFF.